This T cell receptor beta chain is drawn from a study of blood T cell repertoires in COVID-19. In the study overall: Sources were T cells, B-cell-depleted T cells, or PBMCs; the material itself was cDNA or gDNA.

This CDR3 region has 14 residues. Between the trimmed V and J ends, which lost 2 bases and 4 bases, there was a span of 11 bases. The germline V gene has CDR1 MRHNA and CDR2 SNTAGT. In the original processing: It was from reference gene primer amplification that nucleated cell counts were estimated. Libraries were prepared by immunoSEQ multiplex PCR; TCRdb keeps only in-frame clonotypes and omits some of them. V and J calls and clone size are as listed in that table; D and trimming were resolved from the DNA. Of about 270,000 clones listed, approximately 86% are singletons. Sequencing was performed on peripheral blood. The J gene is TRBJ1-2, the V gene TRBV6-4; D is possibly TRBD1 (6 bases). This receptor was obtained from a woman between 65 and 79 years old with COVID-19, enrolled during active disease. CDR3 sequence (DNA): TGTGCCAGCAGTGACAACGACAGGACCTATGGCTACACCTTC. Its translation is CASSDNDRTYGYTF.